Listed below are T cell receptor beta chains from one sample, sequenced in a study of technical replicates of blood from several donors. The table came from immunoSEQ multiplex PCR; TCRdb's copy has only in-frame clones and leaves some out. The sample yields approximately 75,000 clones, more than 80% seen once. Sequenced material: PBMCs. All receptors come from a human donor in good health. Some clones in this sample may be carry-over from other donors' samples. Each CDR3 is given with its conserved first and last residue. The D gene is left open where the match is weak. A clone size is listed for some rows: how often the clone was seen (once, few, many), or a class if it is expanded.

size	J	D	V	DNA	CDR3
NA	TRBJ2-5	TRBD2	TRBV10-3	TGTGCCATGCGGGGGTCTACCACAGAGACCCAGTACTTC	CAMRGSTTETQYF
NA	TRBJ1-1	NA	TRBV21-1	TGTGCCAGCAGCAAAGGTGGGGACAGGGGTCCTCTCGCAGCTTTCTTT	CASSKGGDRGPLAAFF
NA	TRBJ1-2	TRBD1	TRBV27	TGTGCCAGCAGTATGCACCCCCGACAGGGGCTCTATGGCTACACCTTC	CASSMHPRQGLYGYTF
NA	TRBJ1-5	NA	TRBV5-6	TGTGCCAGCAGCAGCGAACATAGCAATCAGCCCCAGCATTTT	CASSSEHSNQPQHF
few	TRBJ1-1	NA	TRBV2	TGTGCCAGCAGTGAGCAGGGTCCTGAAGCTTTCTTT	CASSEQGPEAFF
NA	TRBJ1-1	TRBD1	TRBV6-1	TGTGCCAGCATTGAGCGACAGGGCTTTAACACTGAAGCTTTCTTT	CASIERQGFNTEAFF
NA	TRBJ1-5	NA	TRBV29-1	TGCAGCGTACAGGACGGGGGGAATCAGCCCCAGCATTTT	CSVQDGGNQPQHF
NA	TRBJ2-1	NA	TRBV30	TGTGCCTGGTCTGCGGGGGCTTACAATGAGCAGTTCTTC	CAWSAGAYNEQFF
NA	TRBJ1-6	NA	TRBV7-9	TGTGCCAGCAGCTTCGGGACACCTGATTCACCCCTCCACTTT	CASSFGTPDSPLHF
NA	TRBJ2-7	NA	TRBV5-1	TGCGCCAGCAGCTTGGGGGGGGACGAGCAGTACTTC	CASSLGGDEQYF
NA	TRBJ2-1	TRBD2	TRBV19	TGTGCCAGTAGTATAGACCTAGCGGGGGCCCGGAATGAGCAGTTCTTC	CASSIDLAGARNEQFF
NA	TRBJ2-2	NA	TRBV6-1	TGTGCCAGCGAGGAGGGGGGGCGGGTCACCGGGGAGCTGTTTTTT	CASEEGGRVTGELFF
NA	TRBJ2-5	TRBD2	TRBV2	TGTGCCAGCAGCTCAGCCTCTAGCGGGGGGGTAGAGACCCAGTACTTC	CASSSASSGGVETQYF
NA	TRBJ1-2	NA	TRBV2	TGTGCCAGCAGTGAAACGGGGATACTTACCGGTGGCTACACCTTC	CASSETGILTGGYTF
NA	TRBJ2-6	TRBD1	TRBV7-3	TGTGCCAGCAGCTCTACCGGGACAGGGGGGGCCGGGGCCAACGTCCTGACTTTC	CASSSTGTGGAGANVLTF
NA	TRBJ1-1	NA	TRBV11-2	TGTGCCAGCAGCTTTTCCCGGGGGAACACTGAAGCTTTCTTT	CASSFSRGNTEAFF
few	TRBJ2-2	TRBD2	TRBV7-7	TGTGCCAGCAGCTTAGTGCTAGCGGAGAACACCGGGGAGCTGTTTTTT	CASSLVLAENTGELFF
NA	TRBJ2-3	TRBD2	TRBV30	TGTGCCTGGAGTCATCCTAGAACTAGCGGCACAGATACGCAGTATTTT	CAWSHPRTSGTDTQYF
NA	TRBJ2-5	NA	TRBV19	TGTGCCAGTAGTATAGGCCAGGGGCAAGAGACCCAGTACTTC	CASSIGQGQETQYF
NA	TRBJ2-5	NA	TRBV23-1	TGCGCCAGCAGTCCAGAGGGAGCGGGAGAGACCCAGTACTTC	CASSPEGAGETQYF
NA	TRBJ1-5	TRBD1	TRBV29-1	TGCAGCGTCAGGGACAGGGCCAATCAGCCCCAGCATTTT	CSVRDRANQPQHF
NA	TRBJ2-7	NA	TRBV6-1	TGTGCCAGCAGTGAAGGGGGGGTCCCTCTACGGGGGCAGTACTTC	CASSEGGVPLRGQYF
NA	TRBJ2-7	NA	TRBV10-2	TGCGCCACCGCCCGGACAACGGCAGGGGTGAACCTCCGCTTC	CATARTTAGVNLRF
NA	TRBJ2-7	NA	TRBV6-5	TGTGCCAGCAGTTACAAGCACCCCCAGGGTGGCTACGAGCAGTACTTC	CASSYKHPQGGYEQYF
NA	TRBJ2-4	NA	TRBV2	TGTGCCAGCAGTGACAGGGGTCCCAGCAAAAACATTCAGTACTTC	CASSDRGPSKNIQYF
NA	TRBJ1-1	TRBD1	TRBV4-1	TGCGCCAGCAGCCAACCTAGGACAGGGTCGAACACTGAAGCTTTCTTT	CASSQPRTGSNTEAFF
NA	TRBJ2-3	TRBD2	TRBV13	TGTGCCAGCAGCTTAGGGACTAGCGGGAGTGGGACCACAGATACGCAGTATTTT	CASSLGTSGSGTTDTQYF
NA	TRBJ2-7	TRBD1	TRBV14	TGTGCCAGCAGCTGGGACAGGGGGTACGAGCAGTACTTC	CASSWDRGYEQYF
NA	TRBJ2-7	NA	TRBV6-5	TGTGCCAGCAGTTACCGACTTCACTCCTACGAGCAGTACTTC	CASSYRLHSYEQYF
NA	TRBJ2-5	TRBD2	TRBV7-3	TGTGCCAGCAGCCTTCAAGCTAGGACTAGCGGAGCTAACCAAGAGACCCAGTACTTC	CASSLQARTSGANQETQYF
NA	TRBJ1-3	NA	TRBV6-5	TGTGCCAGCAGTTACTCGTCCAATCCCTCTGGAAACACCATATATTTT	CASSYSSNPSGNTIYF
NA	TRBJ1-2	TRBD1	TRBV6-5	TGTGCCAGCAGTCCGCTGAACAGGGGCTATGGCTACACCTTC	CASSPLNRGYGYTF
NA	TRBJ1-2	NA	TRBV6-1	TGTGCCAGCAGTGTACAGGTCAACTACACCTTC	CASSVQVNYTF
once	TRBJ2-7	TRBD1	TRBV18	TGTGCCAGCTCGGCGGACAGGGGGTACTACGAGCAGTACTTC	CASSADRGYYEQYF
NA	TRBJ2-3	NA	TRBV7-6	TGTGCCAGCAGCTACGGGGGTCTTGGGACAGATACGCAGTATTTT	CASSYGGLGTDTQYF
NA	TRBJ1-1	NA	TRBV9	TGTGCCAGCAGCGTATCAGGGGACACTGAAGCTTTCTTT	CASSVSGDTEAFF
NA	TRBJ2-3	TRBD1	TRBV5-1	TGCGCCAGCAGCTCGACAGGGAGCACAGATACGCAGTATTTT	CASSSTGSTDTQYF
NA	TRBJ2-1	TRBD1	TRBV13	TGTGCCAGCAGCTTAGAGGGACAGGGTACAAGCGAGCAGTTCTTC	CASSLEGQGTSEQFF
NA	TRBJ2-1	NA	TRBV13	TGTGCCAGCAGCTCCGCCTCAGGGCGAAACTCCTACAATGAGCAGTTCTTC	CASSSASGRNSYNEQFF
NA	TRBJ2-3	NA	TRBV5-6	TGTGCCAGCAGCTTGGGGAGGGATTACACAGATACGCAGTATTTT	CASSLGRDYTDTQYF
NA	TRBJ2-1	NA	TRBV6-5	TGTGCCAGCAGTCCTGGGGGGTCCTACAATGAGCAGTTCTTC	CASSPGGSYNEQFF
few	TRBJ2-1	TRBD1	TRBV7-9	TGTGCCAGCAGCTCGGGACAGCTGGCCTACAATGAGCAGTTCTTC	CASSSGQLAYNEQFF
NA	TRBJ2-7	NA	TRBV30	TGTGCCTGGAGTTGGAGGGACGAGCAGTACTTC	CAWSWRDEQYF
NA	TRBJ2-7	NA	TRBV2	TGTGCCAGCAGTGTTGTTAGAGGCGAGCAGTACTTC	CASSVVRGEQYF
NA	TRBJ2-3	TRBD2	TRBV5-4	TGTGCCATCGGGATAGCGGGAGAAGATACGCAGTATTTT	CAIGIAGEDTQYF
NA	TRBJ2-5	NA	TRBV15	TGTGCCACCAGCTCTCGAAGGGGAGAGACCCAGTACTTC	CATSSRRGETQYF
NA	TRBJ2-6	NA	TRBV6-5	TGTGCCAGCAAAAGAGGCTCTGGGGCCAACGTCCTGACTTTC	CASKRGSGANVLTF
NA	TRBJ1-6	NA	TRBV2	TGTGCCAGCAGTCCCGTTGTCGGACGCCAAACAGGATCACCCCTCCACTTT	CASSPVVGRQTGSPLHF
NA	TRBJ2-7	TRBD2	TRBV30	TGTGCCTGGATGCCCGGGACTAGCGGGGGCGAGCAGTACTTC	CAWMPGTSGGEQYF
NA	TRBJ2-6	TRBD2	TRBV7-9	TGTGCCAACACCGGGGGGGCAGGGGACTCTGGGGCCAACGTCCTGACTTTC	CANTGGAGDSGANVLTF
NA	TRBJ2-4	TRBD2	TRBV11-2	TGTGCCAGCAGCTTAAGTCGCGTAGCGGGAGGGTGGGACATTCAGTACTTC	CASSLSRVAGGWDIQYF
once	TRBJ1-5	NA	TRBV10-3	TGTGCCTCAGGACAGCCCCAGCATTTT	CASGQPQHF